This record looks at one TCR beta chain sequence and its context. What it recognizes is unknown. The data were produced by immunoSEQ multiplex PCR, yet TCRdb's version contains in-frame clones alone and is incomplete. The table has 35,000 to 45,000 clones, 75% to 85% seen once. Germline V CDR1 and CDR2: SQVTM, ANQGSEA. The CDR3 is 14 amino acids. V gave up 8 bases and J gave up 0 bases, with 17 bases separating them. The sample is drawn from a study of a mutant IDH1 vaccine in newly diagnosed glioma. The wider study: Earlier therapy was either radiotherapy, temozolomide, or both, and most got both.

Study outcomes and limitations: Alterations occurring in top peripheral T cell clonotypes seemed unrelated to pseudoprogression.

Time point specified: week 35, safety follow-up. The investigators gave 300 ug of mutant IDH1 20-mer peptide in each vaccine dose, together with topical imiquimod. The sequenced sample was PBMCs, obtained from a glioma patient whose treatment included an IDH1 peptide vaccine. This clonotype originated in a woman in her forties or fifties with glioma. The V call is TRBV29-1, the J call TRBJ2-7, with D perhaps TRBD1 (8 bases). CDR3 amino acids: CSTRGGQDSYEQYF. CDR3 nucleotides: TGCAGCACTAGGGGGGGACAGGACTCCTACGAGCAGTACTTC.